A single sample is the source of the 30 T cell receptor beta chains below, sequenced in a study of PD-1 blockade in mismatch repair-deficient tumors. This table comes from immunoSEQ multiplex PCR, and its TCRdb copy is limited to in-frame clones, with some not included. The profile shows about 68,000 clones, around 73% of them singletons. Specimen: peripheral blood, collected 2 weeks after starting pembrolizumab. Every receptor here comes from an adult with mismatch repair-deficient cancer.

CDR3 DNA sequence: TGTGCCAGCAGCTTAGGGGCGTACACTGAAGCTTTCTTT. Its protein product is CASSLGAYTEAFF. This chain connects TRBV11-1 to TRBJ1-1, with D unresolved. Trimming stripped 1 base from V and 3 bases from J, with 6 bases between. CDR1 and CDR2 from the germline V gene are SGHAT and FQDESV (reference sequence). The CDR3 has 13 residues.

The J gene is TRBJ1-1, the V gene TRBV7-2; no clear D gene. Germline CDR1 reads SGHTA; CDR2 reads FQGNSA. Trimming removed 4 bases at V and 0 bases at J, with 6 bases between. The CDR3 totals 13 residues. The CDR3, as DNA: TGTGCCAGCAGCTCGTTCATGAACACTGAAGCTTTCTTT. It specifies CASSSFMNTEAFF.

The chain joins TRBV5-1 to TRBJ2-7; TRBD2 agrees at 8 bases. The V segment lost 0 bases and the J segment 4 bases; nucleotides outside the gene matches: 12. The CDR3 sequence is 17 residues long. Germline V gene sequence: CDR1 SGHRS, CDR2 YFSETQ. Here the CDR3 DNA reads TGCGCCAGCAGCTTGGCCCCCGGAAGCGGGAGAGGATACGAGCAGTACTTC. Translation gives CASSLAPGSGRGYEQYF.

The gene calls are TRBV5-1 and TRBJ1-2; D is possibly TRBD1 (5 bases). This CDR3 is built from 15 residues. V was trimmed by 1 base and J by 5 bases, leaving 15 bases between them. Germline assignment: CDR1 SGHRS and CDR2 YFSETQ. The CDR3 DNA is TGCGCCAGCAGCTTGAATATCGGGACCACTTATGGCTACACCTTC. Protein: CASSLNIGTTYGYTF.

CDR3 amino acids: CASGLVQGGNQPQHF. CDR3 sequence (DNA): TGTGCTAGTGGTTTGGTACAAGGAGGCAATCAGCCCCAGCATTTT. The chain combines TRBV12-5 with TRBJ1-5, with D uncertain. Germline lookup yields CDR1 LGHNT and CDR2 FRNRAP. Trimming removed 0 bases from V and 2 bases from J, with 8 bases in between. The CDR3 sequence is 15 residues long.

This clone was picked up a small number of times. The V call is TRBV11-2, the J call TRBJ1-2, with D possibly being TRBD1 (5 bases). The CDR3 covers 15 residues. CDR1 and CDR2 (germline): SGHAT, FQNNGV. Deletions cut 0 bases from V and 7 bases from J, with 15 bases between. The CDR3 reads CASSLDQGRSGGYTF. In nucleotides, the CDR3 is TGTGCCAGCAGCTTAGATCAGGGTCGAAGTGGTGGCTACACCTTC.

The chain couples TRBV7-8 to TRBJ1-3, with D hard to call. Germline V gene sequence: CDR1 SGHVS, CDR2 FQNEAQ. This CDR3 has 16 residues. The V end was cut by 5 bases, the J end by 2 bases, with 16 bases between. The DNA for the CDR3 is TGTGCCAGCAGCCAACAGCCAGTTCGAACTGGAAACACCATATATTTT. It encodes CASSQQPVRTGNTIYF.

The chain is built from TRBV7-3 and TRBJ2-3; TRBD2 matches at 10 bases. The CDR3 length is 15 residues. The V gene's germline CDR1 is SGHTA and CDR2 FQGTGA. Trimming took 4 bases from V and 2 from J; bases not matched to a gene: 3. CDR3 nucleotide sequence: TGTGCCAGCAGCTCGACTAGCGGGCCCACAGATACGCAGTATTTT. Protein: CASSSTSGPTDTQYF.

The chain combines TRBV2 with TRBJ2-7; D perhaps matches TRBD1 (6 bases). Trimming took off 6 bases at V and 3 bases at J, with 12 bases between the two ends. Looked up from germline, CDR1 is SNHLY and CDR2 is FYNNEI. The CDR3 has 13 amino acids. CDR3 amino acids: CASSGSDSYEQYF. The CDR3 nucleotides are TGTGCCAGCAGCGGATCGGACAGCTACGAGCAGTACTTC.

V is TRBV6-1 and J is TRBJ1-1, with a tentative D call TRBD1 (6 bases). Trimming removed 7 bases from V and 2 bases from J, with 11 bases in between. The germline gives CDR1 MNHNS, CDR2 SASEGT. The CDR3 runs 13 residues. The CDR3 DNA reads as TGTGCCAGCAATGGACAGCCCAACACTGAAGCTTTCTTT. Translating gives CASNGQPNTEAFF.

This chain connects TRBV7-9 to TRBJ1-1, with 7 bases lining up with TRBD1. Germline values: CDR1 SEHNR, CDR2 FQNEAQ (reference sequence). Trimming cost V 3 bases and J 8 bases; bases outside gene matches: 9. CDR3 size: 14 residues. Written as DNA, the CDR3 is TGTGCCAGCAGCTTGCCCGGGACAGTCAAAGAAGCTTTCTTT. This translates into CASSLPGTVKEAFF.

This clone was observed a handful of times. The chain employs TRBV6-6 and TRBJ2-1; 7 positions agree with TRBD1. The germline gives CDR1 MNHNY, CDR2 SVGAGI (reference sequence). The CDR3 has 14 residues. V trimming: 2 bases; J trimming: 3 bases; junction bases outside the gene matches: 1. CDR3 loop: CASSYGTVYNEQFF. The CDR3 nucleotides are TGTGCCAGCAGTTACGGGACAGTCTACAATGAGCAGTTCTTC.

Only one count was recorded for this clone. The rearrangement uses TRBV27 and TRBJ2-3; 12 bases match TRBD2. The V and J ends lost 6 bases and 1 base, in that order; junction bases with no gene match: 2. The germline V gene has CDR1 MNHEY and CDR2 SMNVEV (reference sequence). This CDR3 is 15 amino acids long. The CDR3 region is CASRLAGGRTDTQYF. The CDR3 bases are TGTGCCAGCAGGCTAGCGGGAGGGCGCACAGATACGCAGTATTTT.

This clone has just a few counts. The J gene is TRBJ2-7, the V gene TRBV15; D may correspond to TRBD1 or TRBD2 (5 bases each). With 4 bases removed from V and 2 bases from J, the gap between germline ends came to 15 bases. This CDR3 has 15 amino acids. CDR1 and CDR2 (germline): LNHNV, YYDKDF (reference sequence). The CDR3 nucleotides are TGTGCCACCAGCATAGAGGTGGGGACGACCTACGAGCAGTACTTC. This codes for CATSIEVGTTYEQYF.

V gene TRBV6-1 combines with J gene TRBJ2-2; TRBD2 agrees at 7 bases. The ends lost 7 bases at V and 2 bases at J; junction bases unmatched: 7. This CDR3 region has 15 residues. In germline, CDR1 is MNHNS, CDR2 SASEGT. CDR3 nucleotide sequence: TGTGCCAGCATGCGACTAGCCGTAAACACCGGGGAGCTGTTTTTT. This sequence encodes CASMRLAVNTGELFF.

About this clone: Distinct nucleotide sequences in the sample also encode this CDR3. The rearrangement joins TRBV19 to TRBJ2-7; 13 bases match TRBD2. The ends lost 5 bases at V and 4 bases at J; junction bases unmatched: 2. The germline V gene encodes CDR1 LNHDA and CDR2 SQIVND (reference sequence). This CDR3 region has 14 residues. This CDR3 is CASSRTSGSYEQYF. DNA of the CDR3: TGTGCCAGTAGTCGGACTAGCGGGAGTTACGAGCAGTACTTC.

CDR3 sequence (DNA): TGTGCCAGCAGCGTAGCTACGGGGACCGTTATGTATGGCTACACCTTC. Protein: CASSVATGTVMYGYTF. The chain employs TRBV9 and TRBJ1-2, with D possibly being TRBD1 (5 bases). The CDR3 extends over 16 amino acids. Germline CDR1 SGDLS, CDR2 YYNGEE. V lost 0 bases, J lost 5 bases, and 17 bases lay in between.

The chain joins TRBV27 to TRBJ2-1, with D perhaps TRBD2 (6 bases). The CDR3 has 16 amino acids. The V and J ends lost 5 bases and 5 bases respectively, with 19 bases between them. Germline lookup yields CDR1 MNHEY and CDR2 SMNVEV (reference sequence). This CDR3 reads CASSAFRDFTDNEQFF. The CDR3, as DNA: TGTGCCAGCAGTGCCTTCCGGGACTTCACGGACAATGAGCAGTTCTTC.

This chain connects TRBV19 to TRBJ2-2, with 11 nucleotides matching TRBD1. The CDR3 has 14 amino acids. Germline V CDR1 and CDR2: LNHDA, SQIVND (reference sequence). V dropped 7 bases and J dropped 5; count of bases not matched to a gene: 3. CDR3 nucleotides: TGTGCCAGTACCGGGACAGGGGGAACCGGGGAGCTGTTTTTT. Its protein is CASTGTGGTGELFF.

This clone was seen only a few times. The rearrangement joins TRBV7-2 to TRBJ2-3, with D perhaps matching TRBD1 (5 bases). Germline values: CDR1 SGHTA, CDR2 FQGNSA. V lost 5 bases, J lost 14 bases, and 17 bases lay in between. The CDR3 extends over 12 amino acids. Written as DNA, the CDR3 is TGTGCCAGCAGCAAAAACCTAAATCAGGGGTATTTT. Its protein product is CASSKNLNQGYF.

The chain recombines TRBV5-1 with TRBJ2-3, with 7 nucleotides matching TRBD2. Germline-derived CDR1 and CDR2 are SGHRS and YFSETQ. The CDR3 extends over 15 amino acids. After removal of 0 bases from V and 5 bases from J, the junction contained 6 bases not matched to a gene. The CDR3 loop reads CASSLGAGEGDTQYF. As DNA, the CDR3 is TGCGCCAGCAGCTTGGGGGCGGGAGAAGGAGATACGCAGTATTTT.

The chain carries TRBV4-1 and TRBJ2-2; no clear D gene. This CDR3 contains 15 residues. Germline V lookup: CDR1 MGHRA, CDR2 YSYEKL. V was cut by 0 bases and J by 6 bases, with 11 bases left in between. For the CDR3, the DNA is TGCGCCAGCAGCCAAGATGGCCTAGTTGCCGGGGAGCTGTTTTTT. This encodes CASSQDGLVAGELFF.

The CDR3 region has the DNA TGTGCCAGCACCAGACCCGAGGTCAATGAGCAGTTCTTC. As protein: CASTRPEVNEQFF. This chain links TRBV6-6 with TRBJ2-1; no definite D call. The CDR3 runs 13 residues. The germline V gene has CDR1 MNHNY and CDR2 SVGAGI (reference sequence). V was cut by 7 bases and J by 6 bases, with 13 bases left in between.

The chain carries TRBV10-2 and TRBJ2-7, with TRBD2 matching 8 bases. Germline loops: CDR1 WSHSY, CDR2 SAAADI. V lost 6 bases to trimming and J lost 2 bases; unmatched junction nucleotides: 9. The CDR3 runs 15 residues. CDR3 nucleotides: TGCGCCAGCAGGGCTCTTACGGGAGGGCCCTACGAGCAGTACTTC. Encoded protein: CASRALTGGPYEQYF.

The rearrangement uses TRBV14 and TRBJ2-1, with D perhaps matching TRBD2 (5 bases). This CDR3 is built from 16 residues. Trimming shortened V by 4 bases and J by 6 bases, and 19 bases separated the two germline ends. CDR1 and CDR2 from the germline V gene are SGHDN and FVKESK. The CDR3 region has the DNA TGTGCCAGCAGCCCCGAAATGCGGGCGGGCCTCAATGAGCAGTTCTTC. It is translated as CASSPEMRAGLNEQFF.

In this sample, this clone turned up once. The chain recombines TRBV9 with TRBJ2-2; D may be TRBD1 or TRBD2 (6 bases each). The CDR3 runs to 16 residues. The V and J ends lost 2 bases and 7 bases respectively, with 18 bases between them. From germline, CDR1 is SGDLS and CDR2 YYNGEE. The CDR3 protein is CASSVRATSRGGELFF. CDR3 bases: TGTGCCAGCAGCGTCAGGGCCACTAGCAGGGGCGGGGAGCTGTTTTTT.

The CDR3, as DNA: TGTGCCTGGAGTAGGGGAGCAGGGGTAGGTGGCTACACCTTC. Residues: CAWSRGAGVGGYTF. The chain employs TRBV30 and TRBJ1-2; D is perhaps TRBD1 (6 bases). The CDR3 is made up of 14 amino acids. Germline values: CDR1 GTSNPN, CDR2 SVGIG (reference sequence). Trimming shortened V by 2 bases and J by 7 bases, and 17 bases separated the two germline ends.

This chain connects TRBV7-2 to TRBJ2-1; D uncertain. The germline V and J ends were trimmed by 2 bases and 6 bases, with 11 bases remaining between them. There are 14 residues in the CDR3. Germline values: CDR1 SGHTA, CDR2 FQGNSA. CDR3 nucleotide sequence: TGTGCCAGCAGCTTACAGCCTAACTCCAATGAGCAGTTCTTC. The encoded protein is CASSLQPNSNEQFF.

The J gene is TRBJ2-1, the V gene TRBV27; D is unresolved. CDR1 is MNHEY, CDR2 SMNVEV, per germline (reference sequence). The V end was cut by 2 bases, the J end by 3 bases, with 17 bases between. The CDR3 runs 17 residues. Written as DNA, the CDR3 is TGTGCCAGCAGTTTAAGTTTAATTTTAGGTCGCTACAATGAGCAGTTCTTC. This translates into CASSLSLILGRYNEQFF.

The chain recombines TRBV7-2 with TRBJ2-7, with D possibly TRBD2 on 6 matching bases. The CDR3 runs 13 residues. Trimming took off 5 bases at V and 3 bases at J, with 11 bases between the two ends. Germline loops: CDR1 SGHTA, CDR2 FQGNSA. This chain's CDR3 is CASSPGVGYEQYF. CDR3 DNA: TGTGCCAGCAGCCCGGGAGTGGGCTACGAGCAGTACTTC.